The clone carrying this TCR beta chain came up once. Its target is unknown. These data originate in a study of cytomegalovirus exposure and HLA in healthy donors. Study in general: The same platform was used for the 110 or so validation repertoires and the roughly 670 first-cohort repertoires, a later analysis reported.

General study results and limits: Most TCR sequences proved rare, with some public TCRs found in many donors. Cytomegalovirus-associated TCR beta chains were listed, numbering 150 to 200. As was reported, the classifier diagnosed cytomegalovirus status with high specificity and sensitivity.

The table came from immunoSEQ multiplex PCR; TCRdb's copy has only in-frame clones and leaves some out. The sample lists about 98,000 clones; 87% were seen once. The sample taken for sequencing was PBMCs. The sequence was collected from a woman in her twenties or thirties in good health and CMV-seronegative.

The CDR3 sequence is CASSPQGLNEKLFF. As DNA, the CDR3 is TGTGCCAGCAGCCCACAGGGGCTCAATGAAAAACTGTTTTTT. The chain links TRBV13 to TRBJ1-4, with TRBD1 matching over 7 bases. CDR1 and CDR2 (germline): PRHDT, FYEKMQ (reference sequence). The CDR3 extends over 14 amino acids. J gave up 5 bases and V 5 bases, and 5 bases lay outside the gene matches.